The next 5 T cell receptor beta chains were all read from a single sample in a study of tissue T cells after allogeneic stem cell transplantation. TCRdb keeps only in-frame clones here, not all; method: immunoSEQ multiplex PCR. In the table there are around 5,000 clones, about 41% of which are singletons. The time point here: mouse harvest day 14 after allogeneic transplant. Each mouse received 10^7 T-cell-depleted marrow cells plus 10^6 splenic CD5+ T cells by tail vein. The sequenced sample consisted of gut tissue. The receptors come from a female BALB/c mouse given C57BL/6 T cells with graft-versus-host disease after an allogeneic hematopoietic cell transplant.

Of note for this clone: Gene and germline names: mouse. The read stops 1 residue short of the end of the CDR3; the missing end is completed from the germline J gene. This sample includes further DNA sequences coding for the same CDR3. This chain connects TRBV26 to TRBJ2-4; unclear D gene. This CDR3 region has 13 residues. Germline-derived CDR1 and CDR2 are KGHPV and FQNQEV (reference sequence). The germline V and J ends were trimmed by 2 bases and 1 base, with 4 bases remaining between them. The CDR3 spells CASSLQGQNTLYF. The CDR3 bases that were read are TGTGCCAGCAGTCTGCAGGGTCAAAACACCTTGTAC. The full variable domain, its missing parts supplied by reference TRBV26 and TRBJ2-4, is NSKVIQTPRYLVKGQGQKAKMRCIPEKGHPVVFWYQQNKNNEFKFLINFQNQEVLQQIDMTEKRFSAECPSNSPCSLEIQSSEAGDSALYLCASSLQGQNTLYFGAGTRLSVL.

This clone was found a few times. The gene symbols are mouse symbols. The read halts 1 residue ahead of the CDR3 end, with the missing end drawn from the germline J gene. The V and J genes are TRBV26 and TRBJ2-2; D remains ambiguous. Germline V gives CDR1 KGHPV, CDR2 FQNQEV (reference sequence). The V end lost 1 base, the J end lost 1 base, and 4 bases lay between the germline ends. The CDR3 totals 14 residues. CDR3 DNA (partial): TGTGCCAGCAGTCTGTTACAAAACACCGGGCAGCTCTAC. This translates into CASSLLQNTGQLY. From start to end, the CDR3 is CASSLLQNTGQLYF.

As to this clone: Gene labels here are mouse ones. The read ends 1 residue before the CDR3 terminus; that terminus is restored from the germline J gene. The rearrangement joins TRBV14 to TRBJ2-5, with D unclear. Trimming took 1 base from V and 0 from J, leaving 9 bases between them. Germline V lookup: CDR1 SGHDT, CDR2 FRDEAV. The length of the CDR3 is 15 residues. The CDR3 here is CASSFIGSNQDTQYF. The DNA read from the CDR3 is TGTGCCAGCAGTTTCATTGGGTCTAACCAAGACACCCAGTAC.

Remarks on this clone: Gene names and germline refer to mouse. Read data end 1 residue before the CDR3 end; the end is taken from the germline J gene. V and J are TRBV3 and TRBJ2-7; TRBD2 matches at 8 bases. V was pared by 0 bases and J by 4 bases, with 2 bases of the junction left unmatched. The length of the CDR3 is 14 residues. The germline gives CDR1 SNHLY, CDR2 FYNGKV (reference sequence). CDR3 sequence reads: CASSLAPGGYEQYF. Partial CDR3 DNA: TGTGCCAGCAGCTTAGCGCCTGGGGGGTATGAACAGTAC.

Remarks on this clone: Each gene name is a mouse one. The read stops 1 residue short of the end of the CDR3; the missing end is completed from the germline J gene. The chain employs TRBV3 and TRBJ2-2, with D tentatively TRBD1 (6 bases). The CDR3 is 14 residues long. With 5 bases removed from V and 2 bases from J, the gap between germline ends came to 9 bases. Per germline, CDR1 SNHLY and CDR2 FYNGKV (reference sequence). CDR3 amino acids: CASSEGHNTGQLYF. Incomplete CDR3 DNA: TGTGCCAGCAGCGAGGGACATAACACCGGGCAGCTCTAC.